What follows are 23 T cell receptor beta chains derived from one specimen sequenced in a study of T-cell memory formation after mild COVID-19. TCRdb fed the 5' RACE reads into MiXCR, producing one record per CDR3 protein. The repertoire holds under 550,000 distinct CDR3 sequences, with about 18% as singletons. Sequences were obtained from PBMCs or a T cell subset sorted from them (not recorded which). All receptors come from an adult woman who had mild COVID-19 (a few samples of this study predate the infection). Cell type and time point are not known.

This clonotype was recorded at least ten times. The chain has TRBV3-1 and TRBJ2-1; no clear D. The CDR3 length is 15 residues. V lost 0 bases and J 1 base, leaving 7 bases between the germline ends. Per the germline V gene, CDR1 is LGHDT and CDR2 is YNNKEL (reference sequence). CDR3 region: CASSQDRTSYNEQFF. CDR3 DNA: TGTGCCAGCAGCCAAGACAGGACGTCCTACAATGAGCAGTTCTTC.

The V call is TRBV7-9, the J call TRBJ1-1; unclear D gene. The V end lost 7 bases, the J end lost 5 bases, and 11 bases lay between the germline ends. Germline CDR1 is SEHNR and CDR2 is FQNEAQ (reference sequence). CDR3 length equals 12 residues. The CDR3 reads CASNGAATEAFF. The CDR3 DNA sequence: TGTGCCAGCAACGGCGCAGCAACTGAAGCTTTCTTT. The complete variable domain, with remaining parts taken from reference TRBV7-9 and TRBJ1-1, reads DTGVSQNPRHKITKRGQNVTFRCDPISEHNRLYWYRQTLGQGPEFLTYFQNEAQLEKSRLLSDRFSAERPKGSFSTLEIQRTEQGDSAMYLCASNGAATEAFFGQGTRLTVV.

This clonotype has ten or more counts. The rearrangement links TRBV5-1 to TRBJ1-5; D gene unclear. The CDR3 sequence is 15 residues long. Trimming removed 0 bases at V and 0 bases at J, with 7 bases between. Looked up from germline, CDR1 is SGHRS and CDR2 is YFSETQ. In nucleotides, the CDR3 is TGCGCCAGCAGCTTGGAAGGGTATAGCAATCAGCCCCAGCATTTT. Its protein is CASSLEGYSNQPQHF.

The chain employs TRBV6-6 and TRBJ2-3; 10 nucleotides line up with TRBD1. The CDR3 runs 16 residues. V dropped 4 bases and J dropped 3; count of bases not matched to a gene: 7. Germline lookup yields CDR1 MNHNY and CDR2 SVGAGI (reference sequence). In DNA, the CDR3 is TGTGCCAGCAGTTTTGGAGGGACAGGGGAAACAGATACGCAGTATTTT. This encodes CASSFGGTGETDTQYF.

This clonotype was counted between two and nine times. The V gene is TRBV6-4, the J gene TRBJ2-3; 9 bases map to TRBD2. After removal of 6 bases from V and 10 bases from J, the junction contained 11 bases not matched to a gene. Germline CDR1 and CDR2: MRHNA and SNTAGT. The CDR3 is made up of 14 amino acids. CDR3 protein: CASSAQPGLASQYF. The CDR3 region has the DNA TGTGCCAGCAGCGCACAGCCGGGACTAGCTTCGCAGTATTTT.

This clonotype was picked up a small number of times. The rearrangement joins TRBV5-6 to TRBJ1-4, with 8 positions matching TRBD1. The CDR3 totals 16 residues. Germline lookup yields CDR1 SGHDT and CDR2 YYEEEE. The V segment lost 0 bases and the J segment 11 bases; nucleotides outside the gene matches: 12. CDR3 sequence reads: CASSLDRTGRVGKLFF. The CDR3 DNA sequence: TGTGCCAGCAGCTTGGATCGGACAGGGCGCGTGGGGAAACTGTTTTTT.

This clonotype was seen a handful of times. The chain is built from TRBV12-3 or TRBV12-4 and TRBJ2-5; 9 bases align to TRBD1. Unmatched junction bases numbered 10, after V lost 6 bases and J lost 2 bases. The CDR3 totals 16 residues. DNA for the CDR3: TGTGCCAGCAGCCTGGACAGGGGTTTTATGCAAGAGACCCAGTACTTC. It is translated as CASSLDRGFMQETQYF.

V usage is TRBV23-1 and J usage is TRBJ2-7; TRBD1 matches 9 bases. TRBV23-1 is noted as an ORF with a role that remains uncertain. The trim removed 3 bases at V and 6 bases at J, leaving 9 bases unmatched. The CDR3 runs to 15 residues. The DNA of the CDR3 is TGCGCCAGCAGTCACGTCCGGGACAGGGTTTTCGAGCAGTACTTC. Amino acids: CASSHVRDRVFEQYF.

This clonotype was recorded a few times. This rearrangement joins TRBV10-3 to TRBJ2-3, with D unclear. The V gene lost 8 bases and the J gene lost 6 bases, with 12 bases spanning the gap. The germline V gene encodes CDR1 ENHRY and CDR2 SYGVKD. The CDR3 totals 12 residues. CDR3 in amino acids: CAIGGDPDTQYF. As DNA, the CDR3 is TGTGCCATCGGTGGTGACCCGGATACGCAGTATTTT.

This clonotype was seen more than once but under ten times. The V call is TRBV6-5, the J call TRBJ2-3; the match to TRBD2 covers 9 bases. V gave up 2 bases and J gave up 1 base; unmatched junction bases: 4. Germline-derived CDR1 and CDR2 are MNHEY and SVGAGI. There are 16 residues in the CDR3. The CDR3 loop is CASSYTWTSGTDTQYF. The DNA for the CDR3 is TGTGCCAGCAGTTACACCTGGACTAGCGGCACAGATACGCAGTATTTT.

CDR3 amino acids: CASSLSGQGVNEQFF. CDR3 DNA sequence: TGTGCCAGCAGCTTATCGGGACAGGGGGTGAATGAGCAGTTCTTC. The rearrangement uses TRBV7-3 and TRBJ2-1; TRBD1 agrees at 11 bases. V gave up 2 bases and J gave up 7 bases; unmatched junction bases: 4. This CDR3 region has 15 residues. Germline V lookup: CDR1 SGHTA, CDR2 FQGTGA.

The chain carries TRBV6-1 and TRBJ2-7; possibly TRBD1 for D (6 bases). Trimming removed 3 bases at V and 2 bases at J, with 11 bases between. The CDR3 is made up of 14 amino acids. Germline V lookup: CDR1 MNHNS, CDR2 SASEGT. The CDR3 loop reads CASSDPGAAYEQYF. The CDR3 DNA is TGTGCCAGCAGTGATCCAGGGGCGGCCTACGAGCAGTACTTC.

The chain uses TRBV20-1 and TRBJ1-2, with D possibly matching TRBD1 (5 bases). V gave up 5 bases and J gave up 6 bases, with 13 bases separating them. The germline V gene encodes CDR1 DFQATT and CDR2 SNEGSKA (reference sequence). The CDR3 totals 12 residues. The CDR3 region is CSAFRVLDGYTF. Here the CDR3 DNA reads TGCAGTGCTTTCAGGGTGTTAGATGGCTACACCTTC.

The genes are TRBV7-9 and TRBJ2-7; the match to TRBD2 covers 15 bases. The CDR3 is 17 residues long. J gave up 2 bases and V 5 bases, and 7 bases lay outside the gene matches. Germline V gene sequence: CDR1 SEHNR, CDR2 FQNEAQ (reference sequence). This CDR3 reads CASSIGTSGRLAYEQYF. In nucleotides, the CDR3 is TGTGCCAGCAGCATTGGGACTAGCGGGAGGCTGGCCTACGAGCAGTACTTC.

This clonotype turned up a few times. This chain joins TRBV13 and TRBJ2-7; 10 bases are shared with TRBD2. The CDR3 has 23 amino acids. V shed 1 base, J shed 2 bases, and the junction held 26 bases outside the gene matches. From germline, CDR1 is PRHDT and CDR2 FYEKMQ (reference sequence). The CDR3 nucleotides are TGTGCCAGCAGCTTAGCGGGGTGCTGGGATGTCAGGCTAGCGGGAGCCTGTCCCTACGAGCAGTACTTC. Translation gives CASSLAGCWDVRLAGACPYEQYF. Variable domain in full (rest from reference TRBV13 and TRBJ2-7): AAGVIQSPRHLIKEKRETATLKCYPIPRHDTVYWYQQGPGQDPQFLISFYEKMQSDKGSIPDRFSAQQFSDYHSELNMSSLELGDSALYFCASSLAGCWDVRLAGACPYEQYFGPGTRLTVT.

The rearrangement joins TRBV9 to TRBJ2-3, with D possibly matching TRBD1 (6 bases). Germline CDR1 reads SGDLS; CDR2 reads YYNGEE. CDR3 size: 15 residues. Between the trimmed V and J ends, which lost 0 bases and 4 bases, there was a span of 12 bases. CDR3 residues: CASSVVGGGPDTQYF. For the CDR3, the DNA is TGTGCCAGCAGCGTAGTAGGTGGGGGCCCAGATACGCAGTATTTT.

In its sample, this clonotype was seen a few times. J is TRBJ2-2 and V is TRBV24-1; D tentatively reads TRBD1 or TRBD2 (5 bases each). The CDR3 covers 15 residues. V lost 6 bases to trimming and J lost 4 bases, with 14 bases between them. Germline assignment: CDR1 KGHDR and CDR2 SFDVKD. CDR3 amino acids: CATSRGARGTGELFF. The CDR3 nucleotides are TGTGCCACCAGTCGGGGCGCGCGTGGCACCGGGGAGCTGTTTTTT.

J is TRBJ1-1 and V is TRBV5-1, with a weak D call TRBD1 (6 bases). The CDR3 covers 15 residues. CDR1 and CDR2 from the germline V gene are SGHRS and YFSETQ. The V gene lost 4 bases and the J gene lost 6 bases, with 19 bases spanning the gap. Written as DNA, the CDR3 is TGCGCCAGCAGCGCCCCCCGGGACAACGTCGCTGAAGCTTTCTTT. It yields the protein CASSAPRDNVAEAFF.

This chain uses TRBV11-2 with TRBJ2-5; unclear D gene. This CDR3 comprises 15 residues. Trimming shortened V by 5 bases and J by 5 bases, and 18 bases separated the two germline ends. Germline CDR1 is SGHAT and CDR2 is FQNNGV. The CDR3 DNA sequence: TGTGCCAGCAGCCCCCCGGCAGCTGAGATTGAGACCCAGTACTTC. This translates into CASSPPAAEIETQYF.

There are a few counts of this clonotype. The gene calls are TRBV7-9 and TRBJ2-3; no clear D gene. This CDR3 contains 11 residues. V dropped 0 bases and J dropped 14 bases, with 9 bases sitting between them. The germline CDR1 and CDR2 sequences are SEHNR and FQNEAQ (reference sequence). The CDR3 region has the DNA TGTGCCAGCAGCTTAGCCCCTTTTATGTATTTT. Protein product: CASSLAPFMYF.

Ten or more counts support this clonotype. The chain combines TRBV12-3 or TRBV12-4 with TRBJ2-1; 14 bases line up with TRBD2. This CDR3 contains 17 residues. The V gene end was trimmed by 5 bases and the J gene end by 4 bases; junction bases not matched to a gene: 7. The CDR3 nucleotides read TGTGCCAGCAGTGAAAGACTAGCGGGAGGGCCATACAATGAGCAGTTCTTC. It codes for CASSERLAGGPYNEQFF.

This chain uses TRBV5-1 with TRBJ1-4; 7 positions agree with TRBD1. Germline loops: CDR1 SGHRS, CDR2 YFSETQ. The CDR3 runs to 15 residues. The V gene end was trimmed by 0 bases and the J gene end by 6 bases; junction bases not matched to a gene: 5. The DNA of the CDR3 is TGCGCCAGCAGCTTGGACAGGGGAGGCCATGAAAAACTGTTTTTT. Translation gives CASSLDRGGHEKLFF.

This clonotype was seen more than once but under ten times. The chain employs TRBV27 and TRBJ2-7, with D perhaps TRBD2 (6 bases). Germline loops: CDR1 MNHEY, CDR2 SMNVEV (reference sequence). The CDR3 runs to 16 residues. Trimming cost V 1 base and J 1 base, with 14 bases left between them. CDR3 protein: CASSLLPGEGSYEQYF. The CDR3 DNA reads as TGTGCCAGCAGTTTATTACCGGGAGAGGGTTCCTACGAGCAGTACTTC.